This is a list of T cell receptor beta chains from one sample in a study of T cell repertoires in cytomegalovirus infection. MiXCR was run by TCRdb on the reads, yielding one entry per CDR3 protein. The sample records roughly 990,000 distinct CDR3 sequences, around 31% being singletons. The antigens these receptors bind are not known. Specimen: cultured CD8+ T cells from PBMCs, collected from culture after CMV antigen stimulation. Every receptor here comes from a human donor in good health (CMV status not recorded). Some clones in this sample may be carry-over from other donors' samples. CDR3s include the opening cysteine and the closing phenylalanine or tryptophan. Fields, in order: clone size, D gene, V gene, J gene, CDR3 DNA, CDR3 protein. D genes are given only for firm matches. Only some rows state a clone size, as once, few, many or a class for expanded clones.

>NA|NA|TRBV20-1|TRBJ1-1
TGCAGTGCTAGAGGTACAGAGAACACTGAAGCTTTCTTT
CSARGTENTEAFF
>NA|TRBD1|TRBV27|TRBJ1-2
TGTGCCAGCAGTTTAACCTGGGACAGGGAGGACTATGGCTACACCTTC
CASSLTWDREDYGYTF
>NA|NA|TRBV5-1|TRBJ1-4
TGCGCCAGCAGCTTTGGGGCGGCAGGGCTGGTTGAAAAACTGTTTTTT
CASSFGAAGLVEKLFF
>many|NA|TRBV6-5|TRBJ2-1
TGTGCCAGCAGTTACGACGGGGCCACGGCGTCCTACAATGAGCAGTTCTTC
CASSYDGATASYNEQFF
>few|NA|TRBV7-8|TRBJ2-2
TGTGCCAGCAGCCAACAACCAGGGAAGGCGAACACCGGGGAGCTGTTTTTT
CASSQQPGKANTGELFF
>NA|TRBD1|TRBV7-8|TRBJ1-2
TGTGCCAGCAGCTTAAAGGGCTCACAGGGGGCGAATTGGTATGGCTACACCTTC
CASSLKGSQGANWYGYTF
>few|NA|TRBV11-2|TRBJ1-4
TGTGCCAGCAGCTCCGGGACATATGAAAAACTGTTTTTT
CASSSGTYEKLFF
>NA|TRBD2|TRBV13|TRBJ2-2
TGTGCCAGCAGCACTCCCCGGGACTACATCACCGGGGAGCTGTTTTTT
CASSTPRDYITGELFF
>once|NA|TRBV9|TRBJ1-2
TGTGCCAGCAGCGTAGACCTTCGGACCGCTCAGTACTATGGCTACACCTTC
CASSVDLRTAQYYGYTF
>NA|NA|TRBV6-1|TRBJ2-1
TGTGCCAGCAGTGAATACGGGGGAGAGCAGTTCTTC
CASSEYGGEQFF
>NA|NA|TRBV6-1|TRBJ2-1
TGTGCCAGCAGTGAAGTGGGGGGGGCCTGGAAGGAGCAGTTCTTC
CASSEVGGAWKEQFF
>few|TRBD2|TRBV15|TRBJ2-3
TGTGCCACCAGCAGAGGCGGGGGGGGCGCAGATACGCAGTATTTT
CATSRGGGGADTQYF
>NA|NA|TRBV27|TRBJ2-7
TGTGCCAGCAGTTTCTCCCGGGCCCAAGACGAGCAGTACTTC
CASSFSRAQDEQYF
>NA|TRBD1|TRBV29-1|TRBJ2-2
TGCAGCGTTGAAGGCTCGGGGCTGGGGACAGCCGGGGAGCTGTTTTTT
CSVEGSGLGTAGELFF
>NA|NA|TRBV7-9|TRBJ1-2
TGTGCCAGCAGCCCGAGGACCTGGGGAGAGGGCTACACCTTC
CASSPRTWGEGYTF
>NA|NA|TRBV7-9|TRBJ2-5
TGTGCCAGCAGCTCCCTGACAGGATTCAGCGGGGAGACCCAGTACTTC
CASSSLTGFSGETQYF
>few|NA|TRBV6-5|TRBJ1-2
TGTGCCAGCAGTTCCGCCAGCCTCTATGGCTACACCTTC
CASSSASLYGYTF
>NA|NA|TRBV20-1|TRBJ2-1
TGCAGTGCTAGAGATCTGCTAGCGATTTCCTACAATGAGCAGTTCTTC
CSARDLLAISYNEQFF
>NA|TRBD1|TRBV27|TRBJ1-1
TGTGCCAGCGGGTCGGACAGGGTCCTAAACACTGAAGCTTTCTTT
CASGSDRVLNTEAFF
>NA|NA|TRBV27|TRBJ2-1
TGTGCCAGCGGGGTTGCGAGCTACAATGAGCAGTTCTTC
CASGVASYNEQFF
>NA|NA|TRBV6-5|TRBJ2-1
TGTGCCAGCAGCATAGCGGTCTCCTACAATGAGCAGTTCTTC
CASSIAVSYNEQFF
>NA|NA|TRBV7-9|TRBJ1-2
TGTGCCAGCAGCCCCCCGGCAGGGACCGGGGTCTATGGCTACACCTTC
CASSPPAGTGVYGYTF
>NA|NA|TRBV15|TRBJ2-6
TGTGCCACCAGTTGGGTATCTGGGGCCAACGTCCTGACTTTC
CATSWVSGANVLTF